The 18 T cell receptor beta chains below come from one sample, sequenced in a study of T cells in Graves' hyperthyroidism and ophthalmopathy. Amplification yielded TCR beta CDR3 regions, with RNA transcripts as the source. The primer set for the first-round RT-PCR of the TCR CDR3 was HTBI. Each CDR3 protein is one row after TCRdb ran MiXCR on the multiplex PCR reads. The table records about 410,000 distinct CDR3 sequences, more than 14% of them present only once. Sequencing was done on a sample of blood. All receptors come from a woman under 40 with Graves' ophthalmopathy.

The chain is built from TRBV20-1 and TRBJ1-2, with D tentatively TRBD1 (5 bases). CDR3 length equals 15 residues. The germline V and J ends were trimmed by 7 bases and 0 bases, with 18 bases remaining between them. Germline V gene sequence: CDR1 DFQATT, CDR2 SNEGSKA (reference sequence). The CDR3 sequence: CSVLPRGRANYGYTF. CDR3 nucleotides: TGCAGTGTCCTGCCCCGGGGCCGAGCTAACTATGGCTACACCTTC.

This clonotype was seen many times. The chain employs TRBV20-1 and TRBJ2-2; D is perhaps TRBD2 (5 bases). Germline values: CDR1 DFQATT, CDR2 SNEGSKA (reference sequence). The CDR3 extends over 17 amino acids. Trimming cost V 0 bases and J 2 bases, with 16 bases left between them. CDR3 in amino acids: CSARDPTHEGNTGELFF. The DNA for the CDR3 is TGCAGTGCTAGAGACCCCACCCATGAGGGAAACACCGGGGAGCTGTTTTTT.

As to this clonotype: Possible read error: a much larger clone is one base away. The V and J genes are TRBV15 and TRBJ2-7; no clear D. This CDR3 contains 13 residues. Germline-derived CDR1 and CDR2 are LNHNV and YYDKDF (reference sequence). CDR3 in DNA: TGTGCCGCCAGCGCGACACTAACCTACGAGCAGTACTTC. Translation: CAASATLTYEQYF. Looking up the rest from reference TRBV15 and TRBJ2-7 gives the full variable domain: DAMVIQNPRYQVTQFGKPVTLSCSQTLNHNVMYWYQQKSSQAPKLLFHYYDKDFNNEADTPDNFQSRRPNTSFCFLDIRSPGLGDTAMYLCAASATLTYEQYFGPGTRLTVT.

The table lists this clonotype with many counts. The chain employs TRBV29-1 and TRBJ2-7, with D perhaps given as TRBD1 or TRBD2 (5 bases each). Germline assignment: CDR1 SQVTM and CDR2 ANQGSEA. The CDR3 has 11 residues. Trimming cost V 5 bases and J 2 bases, with 7 bases left between them. The CDR3 DNA reads as TGCAGCGTTCAGGGACCCTACGAGCAGTACTTC. Translation: CSVQGPYEQYF.

The chain has TRBV6-9 and TRBJ2-1; possibly TRBD2 for D (6 bases). Germline V gene lookup returns CDR1 MNHGY and CDR2 SVAAGI. V was shortened by 3 bases and J by 14 bases, with 14 bases between the two germline ends. The CDR3 extends over 12 amino acids. The CDR3 spells CASSYSNGLKFF. In nucleotides, the CDR3 is TGTGCCAGCAGTTACTCGAATGGACTAAAGTTCTTC.

This clonotype was recorded at least ten times. The V call is TRBV27, the J call TRBJ1-5; a possible D gene is TRBD1 (6 bases). CDR1 and CDR2 from the germline V gene are MNHEY and SMNVEV (reference sequence). The CDR3 is made up of 15 amino acids. V lost 5 bases to trimming and J lost 8 bases, with 19 bases between them. The CDR3 nucleotides read TGTGCCAGCAGTCCCCTCACAGGGCCGACGAAGCCCCAGCATTTT. Amino acid sequence: CASSPLTGPTKPQHF.

There are many counts of this clonotype. The rearrangement uses TRBV10-3 and TRBJ2-5, with TRBD2 matching over 11 bases. This CDR3 is 16 amino acids long. V was clipped by 3 bases and J by 1 base; unmatched bases: 4. CDR1 ENHRY and CDR2 SYGVKD come from the germline V gene. CDR3 sequence reads: CAISDITSGSQETQYF. In nucleotides, the CDR3 is TGTGCCATCAGTGATATCACTAGCGGGAGCCAAGAGACCCAGTACTTC.

The V gene is TRBV9, the J gene TRBJ2-3; D gene uncertain. The germline V and J ends were trimmed by 1 base and 3 bases, with 12 bases remaining between them. This CDR3 has 15 residues. Germline CDR1 and CDR2: SGDLS and YYNGEE. CDR3 DNA sequence: TGTGCCAGCAGCGTACTGGGGTCGGGTACAGATACGCAGTATTTT. This codes for CASSVLGSGTDTQYF.

The chain is built from TRBV29-1 and TRBJ2-5; perhaps D is TRBD1 or TRBD2 (5 bases each). Trimming cost V 4 bases and J 1 base, with 10 bases left between them. In germline, CDR1 is SQVTM, CDR2 ANQGSEA. The CDR3 runs to 13 residues. In DNA, the CDR3 is TGCAGCGTTGCGGGACGGACCCAAGAGACCCAGTACTTC. As protein: CSVAGRTQETQYF.

This clonotype has ten or more counts. J is TRBJ2-5 and V is TRBV7-3; perhaps TRBD1 as D (5 bases). The CDR3 consists of 14 residues. V was clipped by 3 bases and J by 5 bases, with 13 bases between them. Per germline, CDR1 SGHTA and CDR2 FQGTGA. CDR3 nucleotide sequence: TGTGCCAGCAGCTTTGATCGGAAGGGGGAGACCCAGTACTTC. This gives the protein CASSFDRKGETQYF.

This sequence joins TRBV28 and TRBJ2-7, with D maybe TRBD1 (6 bases). The germline V and J ends were trimmed by 0 bases and 2 bases, with 14 bases remaining between them. The germline gives CDR1 MDHEN, CDR2 SYDVKM. CDR3 length equals 16 residues. The CDR3, as DNA: TGTGCCAGCAGTTTATGGGCCCCGACAGGCGCCTACGAGCAGTACTTC. Amino acids: CASSLWAPTGAYEQYF.

The sample holds many counts of this clonotype. This sequence joins TRBV28 and TRBJ1-2; TRBD1 might be the D (6 bases). The germline V gene has CDR1 MDHEN and CDR2 SYDVKM. The CDR3 totals 15 residues. Trimming stripped 5 bases from V and 6 bases from J, with 19 bases between. CDR3 sequence: CASSPTGTASDGYTF. The CDR3 DNA is TGTGCCAGCAGTCCGACAGGCACGGCGTCAGATGGCTACACCTTC.

This clonotype was found many times. The chain couples TRBV15 to TRBJ2-5; the D is unclear. Trimming took 4 bases from V and 0 from J, leaving 15 bases between them. This CDR3 contains 16 residues. Germline V gene data show CDR1 as LNHNV and CDR2 as YYDKDF (reference sequence). CDR3 sequence reads: CATSIGRLVDQETQYF. DNA of the CDR3: TGTGCCACCAGCATAGGGCGGTTGGTAGACCAAGAGACCCAGTACTTC.

In this sample, this clonotype turned up many times. The chain carries TRBV28 and TRBJ1-5, with D perhaps TRBD1 (5 bases). Germline loops: CDR1 MDHEN, CDR2 SYDVKM. This CDR3 has 14 residues. V lost 7 bases and J 7 bases, leaving 17 bases between the germline ends. In nucleotides, the CDR3 is TGTGCCAGCAAACTGCAGGGAATATGGCAGCCCCAGCATTTT. Amino acids: CASKLQGIWQPQHF.

This clonotype showed up many times. V and J are TRBV5-8 and TRBJ1-2; 9 bases map to TRBD1. The junction had 3 bases not matched to a gene; V was cut back by 0 bases and J by 6 bases. The CDR3 runs to 14 residues. The V gene's germline CDR1 is SGHTS and CDR2 YDEGEE. The CDR3, as DNA: TGTGCCAGCAGCTTGGACACAGGGGGCAATGGCTACACCTTC. It encodes CASSLDTGGNGYTF.

This clonotype was detected many times. V usage is TRBV11-2 and J usage is TRBJ2-7, with 7 bases lining up with TRBD1. Trimming cost V 4 bases and J 4 bases; bases outside gene matches: 4. The CDR3 has 13 amino acids. From germline, CDR1 is SGHAT and CDR2 FQNNGV. The CDR3 region has the DNA TGTGCCAGCAGCTCAGAGACAGGGTACGAGCAGTACTTC. It specifies CASSSETGYEQYF.

This clonotype occurred many times. DNA of the CDR3: TGTGCCAGCAGTTTAGCGGCAGGGGAACGGGGTCAGCCCCAGCATTTT. Protein sequence: CASSLAAGERGQPQHF. This rearrangement joins TRBV27 to TRBJ1-5; TRBD1 might be the D (6 bases). V lost 2 bases and J lost 6, with 17 bases in between. Germline V gene lookup returns CDR1 MNHEY and CDR2 SMNVEV (reference sequence). There are 16 residues in the CDR3.

Turning to this clonotype: Likely a read error: the CDR3 ends without its conserved phenylalanine or tryptophan. V usage is TRBV7-2 and J usage is TRBJ1-5; D is possibly TRBD1 (5 bases). V dropped 4 bases and J dropped 4 bases, with 26 bases sitting between them. This CDR3 contains 19 residues. Germline CDR1 reads SGHTA; CDR2 reads FQGNSA. CDR3 in amino acids: CASSSGGVGRAYRNQPQHL. CDR3 nucleotides: TGTGCCAGCAGCTCTGGGGGTGTCGGCAGGGCCTATAGGAATCAGCCCCAGCATTTG.